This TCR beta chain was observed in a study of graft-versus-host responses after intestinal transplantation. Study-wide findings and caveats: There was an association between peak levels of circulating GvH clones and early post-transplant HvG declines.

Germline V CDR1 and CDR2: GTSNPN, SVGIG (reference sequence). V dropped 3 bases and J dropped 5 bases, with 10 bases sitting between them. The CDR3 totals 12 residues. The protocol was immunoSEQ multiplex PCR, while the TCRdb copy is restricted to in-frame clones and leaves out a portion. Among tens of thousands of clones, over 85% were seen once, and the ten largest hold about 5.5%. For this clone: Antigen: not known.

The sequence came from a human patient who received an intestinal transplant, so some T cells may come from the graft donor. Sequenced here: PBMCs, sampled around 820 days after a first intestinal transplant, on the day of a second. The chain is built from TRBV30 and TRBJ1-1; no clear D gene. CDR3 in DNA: TGTGCCTGGAGAGCGGGGAGGACTGAAGCTTTCTTT. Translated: CAWRAGRTEAFF.